This T cell receptor beta chain was found in a study of long-term antiretroviral therapy in people with HIV (dated by TCRdb to the early 2020s). Looking at the study overall: The earliest samples were collected approximately a decade before the 2015 WHO recommendation for immediate ART, a period when ART was typically delayed until CD4 counts fell. Whether ART initiation and durable HIV suppression were associated with changes in peripheral blood TRB repertoire composition and diversity was tested in a retrospective serial study. The cohort contributed over 150 cryopreserved PBMC samples from a few dozen adults with confirmed HIV infection, collected serially over a mean of about 6 years (range 1-12). About 35% of the 30 participants with HIV were female. No cross-contamination during QIAcube processing was shown when test extractions of a monoclonal T-cell line were performed alongside about 30 polyclonal samples. What the research found in general, with its limitations: Starting ART was linked to a significant rise in TRB diversity, yet even with long-term ART the diversity remained significantly lower than in transplant donor controls. Because pre-ART samples had limited cell numbers, profiling was done on unsorted PBMC rather than on sorted CD4+ and CD8+ T cells. Expanded TRB clones identified before ART initiation dominated the repertoire at all time points, although this dominance fluctuated and declined in many PLHIV after ART. The samples span the years 2004 to 2017, and the ART regimens used may be less effective than current regimens. Inferences about post-ART repertoire changes were limited because no data were available on ART adherence, viral resistance or therapy changes. Limited PBMC availability meant only the TCR beta chain was sequenced, without alpha chain pairing. CDR3 length ranges in HIV repertoires were narrower than in controls, and network structure suggested an antigen-experienced repertoire with only a slight naive shift after ART.

Sequencing of the TRB variable region was done with the immunoSEQ hsTCRB v3.0 assay at survey level resolution. TRB sequencing targeted a depth of roughly 35,000-55,000 T-cell genomes per sample. Pooled TRB libraries were sequenced on an Illumina MiSeq with a v3 150-cycle kit. The study's processing was this. Repertoire analysis ran in R within a reproducible Nextflow workflow covering QC, data transformation and analysis. Custom analyses were implemented in LymphoSeq2, an R package for AIRR-Seq data exploration. A few samples yielding fewer than 5000 total TRB sequences were excluded, leaving 188 analyzed HIV repertoires. Among the roughly 190 retained HIV repertoires, roughly 60 were collected before ART initiation and 129 were collected after ART initiation. Each repertoire was downsampled to 5000 TRB nucleotide sequences, and summary statistics were averaged across 100 downsampling iterations. TRB sequences were retained for analysis only if CDR3 regions of at least seven amino acids were present. Diversity was assessed using a clonality score derived from Shannon entropy and using the Gini coefficient. In repertoire networks, the top 5000 CDR3 amino acid sequences were linked whenever an edit distance of one separated two sequences. For TRB CDR3 amino acid sequences, antigen specificity groups and MHC restriction were predicted with GLIPH2. Known CMV, EBV, HIV or tissue antigen associations were flagged by matching CDR3 amino acid sequences against VDJdb and McPAS-TCR. Pre-ART, post-ART and control groups were compared with Wilcoxon signed-rank tests and Holm-Bonferroni correction. TCRdb limited this immuneACCESS table to in-frame rearrangements with V and J called. A share of clones is missing; checked studies link under half to unresolved V genes, and the rest is unexplained. That table supplies the V and J calls and clone size; D and trimming were determined from the DNA. For this sample the table gives fewer than 40,000 clones, of which about 97% were detected only once. The leading ten clones occupy roughly 2.9% of the sample.

CDR3 length: 15 amino acids, cysteine to phenylalanine. Only the CDR3 portion is preserved as DNA: 45 bases, with reading frame beginning at the first base. V loses 1 base of germline sequence and J loses 5 bases, and the interval between the two ends is 15 bases. CDR1 and CDR2 were assigned from the germline V gene as LGHNA and YSLEER. Participants were included only if at least one PBMC sample before ART initiation and at least two post-ART samples were available. Treatment was received in the United States of America by all participants with HIV. Before DNA extraction, cryopreserved samples of about 0.95-11 million PBMC were thawed and then washed. At the time of the earliest PBMC sample for each participant with HIV, ages ranged from roughly 23 to 55 years. Per participant, PBMC samples came from 1-4 timepoints prior to ART initiation and 2-8 timepoints following ART initiation, for a median of 7 samples. For every participant, serial HIV viral load, CD4+ T-cell count, ART history and demographic data were obtained. Genomic DNA was extracted from unsorted PBMC with a Qiagen kit on a QIAcube, processed in batches of 12 samples.

About this clone itself: It lacks a known antigen. Nothing much larger sits one base from this clone, and base qualities are not available.

The TCR sequence derives from a man between 25 and 39 years old with HIV. The specimen comprised unsorted PBMCs, sampled 6.9 years after starting antiretroviral therapy. The chain uses TRBV4-3 and TRBJ2-7, with a tentative D gene TRBD1 over 6 matching bases. In nucleotide form, the sequence is TGCGCCAGCAGCCAAGGAGGCAGGGGAGAAGACGAGCAGTACTTC. The resulting protein is CASSQGGRGEDEQYF.